These T cell receptor beta chains were read from a single sample in a study of T cells of healthy individuals. TCRdb reprocessed the 5' RACE reads via MiXCR and lists one record per CDR3 protein. The top ten hold about 15% of the sample, which has about 53,000 distinct CDR3 sequences, about 14% seen once. These receptors all come from a human donor in good health. Both conserved end residues are part of each CDR3. D genes are given only for firm matches. Clone size is given for some rows only: seen once, a few or many times, or a class if the clone is expanded.

d_call: TRBD2; j_call: TRBJ2-3; clone_size: -; v_call: TRBV7-2; cdr3_aa: CASSPRLAPDTQYF; cdr3_nt: TGTGCCAGCAGCCCCCGACTAGCTCCAGATACGCAGTATTTT
d_call: -; j_call: TRBJ2-1; clone_size: -; v_call: TRBV7-9; cdr3_aa: CASPGPDASSYNEQFF; cdr3_nt: TGTGCCAGCCCAGGACCCGACGCCAGCTCCTACAATGAGCAGTTCTTC
d_call: TRBD1; j_call: TRBJ2-6; clone_size: -; v_call: TRBV5-1; cdr3_aa: CASSKDDRGPGANVLTF; cdr3_nt: TGCGCCAGCAGCAAGGACGACAGGGGGCCTGGGGCCAACGTCCTGACTTTC
d_call: -; j_call: TRBJ2-3; clone_size: many; v_call: TRBV24-1; cdr3_aa: CATGQPSTDTQYF; cdr3_nt: TGTGCCACCGGACAGCCTAGCACAGATACGCAGTATTTT
d_call: TRBD2; j_call: TRBJ2-1; clone_size: many; v_call: TRBV7-9; cdr3_aa: CASSSTSGRNNEQFF; cdr3_nt: TGTGCCAGCAGCTCGACTAGCGGGCGAAACAATGAGCAGTTCTTC
d_call: -; j_call: TRBJ2-3; clone_size: many; v_call: TRBV4-3; cdr3_aa: CASSHLLASTDTQYF; cdr3_nt: TGCGCCAGCAGCCACCTTCTAGCGAGCACAGATACGCAGTATTTT
d_call: TRBD2; j_call: TRBJ2-7; clone_size: few; v_call: TRBV4-3; cdr3_aa: CASSPLSTSGYEQYF; cdr3_nt: TGCGCCAGCAGCCCCCTAAGTACTAGCGGCTACGAGCAGTACTTC
d_call: -; j_call: TRBJ2-7; clone_size: -; v_call: TRBV20-1; cdr3_aa: CSARQQGGYEQYF; cdr3_nt: TGCAGTGCTAGACAACAGGGTGGATACGAGCAGTACTTC
d_call: -; j_call: TRBJ2-3; clone_size: -; v_call: TRBV6-6; cdr3_aa: CASAVGADTQYF; cdr3_nt: TGTGCCAGCGCCGTGGGGGCAGATACGCAGTATTTT
d_call: -; j_call: TRBJ1-1; clone_size: many; v_call: TRBV5-1; cdr3_aa: CASSPAGNTEAFF; cdr3_nt: TGCGCCAGCAGCCCGGCCGGGAACACTGAAGCTTTCTTT
d_call: TRBD2; j_call: TRBJ2-1; clone_size: many; v_call: TRBV6-1; cdr3_aa: CASRLAGGYNEQFF; cdr3_nt: TGTGCCAGCAGATTAGCGGGTGGCTACAATGAGCAGTTCTTC
d_call: TRBD2; j_call: TRBJ2-3; clone_size: many; v_call: TRBV12-5; cdr3_aa: CASGPRAGPYTDTQYF; cdr3_nt: TGTGCTAGTGGTCCACGAGCGGGGCCTTACACAGATACGCAGTATTTT
d_call: TRBD2; j_call: TRBJ2-1; clone_size: many; v_call: TRBV4-3; cdr3_aa: CASSRLGTSGEQFF; cdr3_nt: TGCGCCAGCAGCCGTTTAGGGACTAGCGGCGAGCAGTTCTTC
d_call: -; j_call: TRBJ1-2; clone_size: many; v_call: TRBV7-2; cdr3_aa: CASSFSAVNTF; cdr3_nt: TGTGCCAGCAGCTTTTCGGCGGTGAACACCTTC
d_call: -; j_call: TRBJ2-1; clone_size: many; v_call: TRBV4-3; cdr3_aa: CASSQDSFSYNEQFF; cdr3_nt: TGCGCCAGCAGCCAGGACAGTTTCTCCTACAATGAGCAGTTCTTC
d_call: TRBD1; j_call: TRBJ2-7; clone_size: -; v_call: TRBV9; cdr3_aa: CASSESHRGEQYF; cdr3_nt: TGTGCCAGCAGCGAATCCCACAGGGGCGAGCAGTACTTC
d_call: -; j_call: TRBJ2-2; clone_size: once; v_call: TRBV10-3; cdr3_aa: CAISAGRELFF; cdr3_nt: TGTGCCATCTCCGCCGGGCGGGAGCTGTTTTTT
d_call: -; j_call: TRBJ1-2; clone_size: -; v_call: TRBV28; cdr3_aa: CASSLTAGGATGGYTF; cdr3_nt: TGTGCCAGCAGTTTGACTGCTGGGGGGGCAACAGGGGGCTACACCTTC
d_call: -; j_call: TRBJ1-2; clone_size: -; v_call: TRBV9; cdr3_aa: CASSGGMDYGYTF; cdr3_nt: TGTGCCAGTTCCGGGGGCATGGACTATGGCTACACCTTC
d_call: -; j_call: TRBJ1-1; clone_size: many; v_call: TRBV4-3; cdr3_aa: CASSQDPGVVNTEAFF; cdr3_nt: TGCGCCAGCAGCCAAGATCCGGGGGTGGTGAACACTGAAGCTTTCTTT
d_call: TRBD2; j_call: TRBJ2-7; clone_size: -; v_call: TRBV28; cdr3_aa: CASSLLASGSYEQYF; cdr3_nt: TGTGCCAGCAGTTTATTGGCTAGCGGGAGTTACGAGCAGTACTTC
d_call: -; j_call: TRBJ2-7; clone_size: few; v_call: TRBV18; cdr3_aa: CASSDGHISAGYGQYF; cdr3_nt: TGTGCCAGCTCAGACGGACACATAAGCGCCGGCTACGGGCAGTACTTC
d_call: TRBD1; j_call: TRBJ2-1; clone_size: few; v_call: TRBV6-2/TRBV6-3; cdr3_aa: CASSYRRDRGYEQFF; cdr3_nt: TGTGCCAGCAGTTACCGCCGGGACAGGGGCTATGAGCAGTTCTTC
d_call: -; j_call: TRBJ1-1; clone_size: few; v_call: TRBV6-2/TRBV6-3; cdr3_aa: CASRVSGPTMNTEAFF; cdr3_nt: TGTGCCAGCAGGGTCTCGGGGCCGACCATGAACACTGAAGCTTTCTTT
d_call: -; j_call: TRBJ1-2; clone_size: -; v_call: TRBV6-6; cdr3_aa: CASSREKGYGYTF; cdr3_nt: TGTGCCAGCAGCCGGGAGAAAGGATATGGCTACACCTTC
d_call: -; j_call: TRBJ2-1; clone_size: few; v_call: TRBV6-2/TRBV6-3; cdr3_aa: CASSHGLRENEQFF; cdr3_nt: TGTGCCAGCAGTCACGGACTAAGGGAGAATGAGCAGTTCTTC
d_call: -; j_call: TRBJ1-1; clone_size: -; v_call: TRBV6-2/TRBV6-3; cdr3_aa: CASSPSSQGTTLITEAFF; cdr3_nt: TGTGCCAGCAGTCCATCATCCCAGGGGACCACGCTGATCACTGAAGCTTTCTTT
d_call: -; j_call: TRBJ2-1; clone_size: -; v_call: TRBV12-3/TRBV12-4; cdr3_aa: CASTKGVAAYNEQFF; cdr3_nt: TGTGCCAGCACCAAAGGGGTAGCGGCCTACAATGAGCAGTTCTTC
d_call: TRBD2; j_call: TRBJ2-1; clone_size: few; v_call: TRBV11-2; cdr3_aa: CASSGRPTAGGVGNEQFF; cdr3_nt: TGTGCCAGCAGCGGAAGACCTACAGCGGGAGGAGTGGGCAATGAGCAGTTCTTC
d_call: -; j_call: TRBJ2-2; clone_size: -; v_call: TRBV6-5; cdr3_aa: CASSYTMWGGPELFF; cdr3_nt: TGTGCCAGCAGTTACACCATGTGGGGCGGGCCGGAGCTGTTTTTT
d_call: TRBD2; j_call: TRBJ2-5; clone_size: -; v_call: TRBV11-2; cdr3_aa: CASTGLADQETQYF; cdr3_nt: TGTGCCAGCACCGGACTAGCGGACCAAGAGACCCAGTACTTC
d_call: -; j_call: TRBJ2-5; clone_size: many; v_call: TRBV20-1; cdr3_aa: CSARDQLVSGQETQYF; cdr3_nt: TGCAGTGCTAGAGATCAGCTAGTTTCAGGGCAAGAGACCCAGTACTTC
d_call: -; j_call: TRBJ1-5; clone_size: many; v_call: TRBV4-3; cdr3_aa: CASSQEGVANQPQHF; cdr3_nt: TGCGCCAGCAGCCAAGAAGGTGTAGCCAATCAGCCCCAGCATTTT
d_call: TRBD2; j_call: TRBJ2-3; clone_size: many; v_call: TRBV20-1; cdr3_aa: CSAELAGGATDTQYF; cdr3_nt: TGCAGTGCAGAACTAGCGGGGGGGGCCACAGATACGCAGTATTTT
d_call: TRBD1; j_call: TRBJ2-1; clone_size: -; v_call: TRBV24-1; cdr3_aa: CATSDRTGYNEQFF; cdr3_nt: TGTGCCACCAGTGACCGGACAGGCTACAATGAGCAGTTCTTC